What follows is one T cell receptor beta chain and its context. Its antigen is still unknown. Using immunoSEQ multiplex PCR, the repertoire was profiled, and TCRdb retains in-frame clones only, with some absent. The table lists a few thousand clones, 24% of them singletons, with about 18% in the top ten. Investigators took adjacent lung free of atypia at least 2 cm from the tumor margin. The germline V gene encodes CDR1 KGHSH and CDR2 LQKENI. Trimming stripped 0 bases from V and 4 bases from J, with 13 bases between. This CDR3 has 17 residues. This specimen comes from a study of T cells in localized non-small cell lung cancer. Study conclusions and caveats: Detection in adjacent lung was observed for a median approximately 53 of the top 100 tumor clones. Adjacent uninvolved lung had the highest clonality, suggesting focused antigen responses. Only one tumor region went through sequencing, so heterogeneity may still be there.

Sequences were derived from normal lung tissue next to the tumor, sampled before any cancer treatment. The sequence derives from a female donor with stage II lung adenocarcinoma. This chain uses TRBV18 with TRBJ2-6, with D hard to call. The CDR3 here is CASSPPGSQQGANVLTF. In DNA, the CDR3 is TGTGCCAGCTCACCACCGGGGTCACAGCAAGGGGCCAACGTCCTGACTTTC.